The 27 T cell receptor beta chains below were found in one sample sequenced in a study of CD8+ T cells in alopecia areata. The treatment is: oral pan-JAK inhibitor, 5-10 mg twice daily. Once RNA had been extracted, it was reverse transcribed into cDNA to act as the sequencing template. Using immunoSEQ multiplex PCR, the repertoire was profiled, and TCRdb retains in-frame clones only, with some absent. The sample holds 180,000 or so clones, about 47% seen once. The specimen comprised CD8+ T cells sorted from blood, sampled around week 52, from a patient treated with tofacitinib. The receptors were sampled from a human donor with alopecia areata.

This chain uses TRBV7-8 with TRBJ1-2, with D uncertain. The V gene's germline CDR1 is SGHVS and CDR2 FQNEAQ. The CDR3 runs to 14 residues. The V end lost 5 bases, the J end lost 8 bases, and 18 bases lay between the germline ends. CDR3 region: CASSHRDELAGYTF. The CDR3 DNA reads TGTGCCAGCAGCCACCGGGATGAGCTCGCGGGCTACACCTTC.

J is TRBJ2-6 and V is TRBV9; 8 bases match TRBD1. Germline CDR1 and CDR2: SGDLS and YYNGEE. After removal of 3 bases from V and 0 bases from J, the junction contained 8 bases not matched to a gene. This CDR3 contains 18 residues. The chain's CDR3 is CASSARQGRSSGANVLTF. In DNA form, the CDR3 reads TGTGCCAGCAGCGCAAGACAGGGGCGTTCCTCTGGGGCCAACGTCCTGACTTTC.

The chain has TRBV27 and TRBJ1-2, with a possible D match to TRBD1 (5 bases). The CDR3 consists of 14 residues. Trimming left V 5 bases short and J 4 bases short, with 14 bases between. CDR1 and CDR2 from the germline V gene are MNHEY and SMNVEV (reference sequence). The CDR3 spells CASSISGASYGYTF. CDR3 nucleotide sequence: TGTGCCAGCAGTATCTCCGGGGCGAGCTATGGCTACACCTTC.

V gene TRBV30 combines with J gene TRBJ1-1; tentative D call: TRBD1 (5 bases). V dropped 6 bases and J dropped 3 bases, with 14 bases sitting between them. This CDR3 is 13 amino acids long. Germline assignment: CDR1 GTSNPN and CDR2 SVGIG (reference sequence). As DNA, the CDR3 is TGTGCCTGCACCCAGGGAGTGGACACTGAAGCTTTCTTT. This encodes CACTQGVDTEAFF.

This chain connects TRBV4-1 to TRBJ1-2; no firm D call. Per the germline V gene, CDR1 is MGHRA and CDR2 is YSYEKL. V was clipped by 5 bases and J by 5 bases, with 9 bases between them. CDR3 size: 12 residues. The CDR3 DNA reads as TGCGCCAGCAGCGGAGGTGGTTATGGCTACACCTTC. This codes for CASSGGGYGYTF.

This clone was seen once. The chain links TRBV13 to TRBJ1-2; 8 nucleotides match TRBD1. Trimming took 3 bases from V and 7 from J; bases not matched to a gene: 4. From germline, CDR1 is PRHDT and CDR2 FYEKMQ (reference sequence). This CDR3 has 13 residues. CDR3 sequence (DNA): TGTGCCAGCAGCTTCGACAGGGGATTTGGCTACACCTTC. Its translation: CASSFDRGFGYTF. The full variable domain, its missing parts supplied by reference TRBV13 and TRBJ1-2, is AAGVIQSPRHLIKEKRETATLKCYPIPRHDTVYWYQQGPGQDPQFLISFYEKMQSDKGSIPDRFSAQQFSDYHSELNMSSLELGDSALYFCASSFDRGFGYTFGSGTRLTVV.

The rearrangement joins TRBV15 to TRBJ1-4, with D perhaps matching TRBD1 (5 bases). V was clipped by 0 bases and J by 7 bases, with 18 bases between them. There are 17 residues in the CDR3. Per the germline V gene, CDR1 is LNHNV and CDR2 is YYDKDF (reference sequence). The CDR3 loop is CATSREPWDSPREKLFF. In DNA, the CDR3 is TGTGCCACCAGCAGAGAACCTTGGGACTCCCCTCGTGAAAAACTGTTTTTT.

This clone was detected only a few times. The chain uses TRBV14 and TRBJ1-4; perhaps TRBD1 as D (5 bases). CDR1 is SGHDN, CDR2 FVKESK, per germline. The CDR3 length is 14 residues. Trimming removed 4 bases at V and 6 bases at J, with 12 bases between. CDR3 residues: CASSRDSGYEKLFF. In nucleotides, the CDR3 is TGTGCCAGCAGCCGAGACAGCGGGTATGAAAAACTGTTTTTT.

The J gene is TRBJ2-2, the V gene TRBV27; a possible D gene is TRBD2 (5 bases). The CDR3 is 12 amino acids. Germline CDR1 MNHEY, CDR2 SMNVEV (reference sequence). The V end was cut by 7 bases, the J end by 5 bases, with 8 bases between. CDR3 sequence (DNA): TGTGCCAGCACCGAGGGTACCGGGGAGCTGTTTTTT. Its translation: CASTEGTGELFF.

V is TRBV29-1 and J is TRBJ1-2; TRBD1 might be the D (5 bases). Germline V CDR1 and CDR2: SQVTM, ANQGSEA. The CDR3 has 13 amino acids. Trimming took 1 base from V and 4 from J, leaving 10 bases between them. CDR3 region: CSVEGRVGYGYTF. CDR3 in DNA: TGCAGCGTTGAAGGCAGGGTTGGCTATGGCTACACCTTC.

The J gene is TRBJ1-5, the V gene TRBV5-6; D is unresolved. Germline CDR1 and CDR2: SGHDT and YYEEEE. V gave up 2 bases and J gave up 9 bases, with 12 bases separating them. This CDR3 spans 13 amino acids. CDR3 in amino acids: CASSLTNKGPQHF. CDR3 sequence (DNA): TGTGCCAGCAGCTTAACCAACAAAGGGCCCCAGCATTTT.

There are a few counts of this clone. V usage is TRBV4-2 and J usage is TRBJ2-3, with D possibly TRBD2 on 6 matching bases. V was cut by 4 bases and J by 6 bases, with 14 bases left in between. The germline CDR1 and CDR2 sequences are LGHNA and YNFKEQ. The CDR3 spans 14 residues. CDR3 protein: CASSLPPAGDTQYF. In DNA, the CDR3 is TGTGCCAGCAGCCTTCCCCCGGCGGGGGATACGCAGTATTTT.

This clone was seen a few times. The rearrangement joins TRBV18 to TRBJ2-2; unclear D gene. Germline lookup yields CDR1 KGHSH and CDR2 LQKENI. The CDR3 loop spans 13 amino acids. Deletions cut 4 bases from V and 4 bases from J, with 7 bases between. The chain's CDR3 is CASSRAATGELFF. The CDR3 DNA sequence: TGTGCCAGCTCACGGGCGGCCACCGGGGAGCTGTTTTTT.

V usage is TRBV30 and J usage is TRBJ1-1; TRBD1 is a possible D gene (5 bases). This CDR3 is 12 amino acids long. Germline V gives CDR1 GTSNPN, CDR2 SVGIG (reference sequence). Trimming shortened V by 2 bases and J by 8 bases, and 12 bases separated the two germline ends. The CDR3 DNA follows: TGTGCCTGGAGTCCTATCGGGGCGGAAGCTTTCTTT. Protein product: CAWSPIGAEAFF.

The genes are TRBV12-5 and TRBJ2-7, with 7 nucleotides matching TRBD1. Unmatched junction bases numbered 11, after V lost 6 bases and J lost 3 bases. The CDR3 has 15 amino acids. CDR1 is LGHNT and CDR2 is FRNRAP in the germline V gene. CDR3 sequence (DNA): TGTGCTAGTGGCCCGACGACAGGGAGCCTCTACGAGCAGTACTTC. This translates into CASGPTTGSLYEQYF.

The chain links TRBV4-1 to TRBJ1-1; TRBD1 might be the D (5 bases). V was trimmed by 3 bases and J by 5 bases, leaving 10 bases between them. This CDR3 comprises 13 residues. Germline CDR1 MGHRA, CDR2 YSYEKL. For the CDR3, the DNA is TGCGCCAGCAGCCAGAGGGGAGGGACTGAAGCTTTCTTT. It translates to CASSQRGGTEAFF.

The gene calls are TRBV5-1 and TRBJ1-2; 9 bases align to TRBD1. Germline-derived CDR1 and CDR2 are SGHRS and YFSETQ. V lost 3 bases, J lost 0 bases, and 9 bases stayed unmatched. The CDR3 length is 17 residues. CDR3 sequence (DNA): TGCGCCAGCAGCTCGGGGACAGGGTGGACAGCTAACTATGGCTACACCTTC. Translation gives CASSSGTGWTANYGYTF.

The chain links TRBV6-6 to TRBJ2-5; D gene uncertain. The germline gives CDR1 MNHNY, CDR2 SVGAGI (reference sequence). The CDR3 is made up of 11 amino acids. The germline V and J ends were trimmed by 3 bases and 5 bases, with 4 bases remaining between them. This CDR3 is CASSYEETQYF. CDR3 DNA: TGTGCCAGCAGTTATGAGGAGACCCAGTACTTC.

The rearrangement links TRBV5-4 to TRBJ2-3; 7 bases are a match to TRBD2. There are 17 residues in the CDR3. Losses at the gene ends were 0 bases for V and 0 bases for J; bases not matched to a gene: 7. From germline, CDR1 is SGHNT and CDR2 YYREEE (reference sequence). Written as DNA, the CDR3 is TGTGCCAGCAGCTTGGCCCAACTAGCGCCTAGCACAGATACGCAGTATTTT. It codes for CASSLAQLAPSTDTQYF.

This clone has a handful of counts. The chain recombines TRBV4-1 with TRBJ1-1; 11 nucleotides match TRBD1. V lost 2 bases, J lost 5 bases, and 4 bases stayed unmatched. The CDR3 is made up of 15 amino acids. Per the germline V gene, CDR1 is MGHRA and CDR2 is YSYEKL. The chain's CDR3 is CASSQPGTGGTEAFF. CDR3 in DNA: TGCGCCAGCAGCCAACCTGGGACAGGGGGGACTGAAGCTTTCTTT.

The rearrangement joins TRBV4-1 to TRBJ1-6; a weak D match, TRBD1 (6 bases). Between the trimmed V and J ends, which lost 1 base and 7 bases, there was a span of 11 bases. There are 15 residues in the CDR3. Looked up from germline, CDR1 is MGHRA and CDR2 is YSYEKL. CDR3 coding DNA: TGCGCCAGCAGCCAAGCCGGACAGATGAATTCACCCCTCCACTTT. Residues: CASSQAGQMNSPLHF.

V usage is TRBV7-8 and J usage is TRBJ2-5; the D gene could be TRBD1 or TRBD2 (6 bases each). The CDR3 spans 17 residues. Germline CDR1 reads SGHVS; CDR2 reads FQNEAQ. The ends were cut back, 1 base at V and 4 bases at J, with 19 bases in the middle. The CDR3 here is CASSLGARGVRGETQYF. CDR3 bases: TGTGCCAGCAGCTTAGGGGCTAGGGGGGTACGAGGAGAGACCCAGTACTTC. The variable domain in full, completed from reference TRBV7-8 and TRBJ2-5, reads GAGVSQSPRYKVAKRGQDVALRCDPISGHVSLFWYQQALGQGPEFLTYFQNEAQLDKSGLPSDRFFAERPEGSVSTLKIQRTQQEDSAVYLCASSLGARGVRGETQYFGPGTRLLVL.

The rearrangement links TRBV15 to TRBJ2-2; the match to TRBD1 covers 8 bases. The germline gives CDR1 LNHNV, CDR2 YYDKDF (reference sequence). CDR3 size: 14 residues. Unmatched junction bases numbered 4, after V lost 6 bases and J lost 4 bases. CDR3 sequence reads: CATRSDRGTGELFF. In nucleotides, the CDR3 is TGTGCCACCAGGAGCGACAGGGGCACCGGGGAGCTGTTTTTT.

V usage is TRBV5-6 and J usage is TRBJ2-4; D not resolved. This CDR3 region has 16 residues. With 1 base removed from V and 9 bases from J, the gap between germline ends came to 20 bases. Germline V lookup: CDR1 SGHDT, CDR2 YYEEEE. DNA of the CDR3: TGTGCCAGCAGCTTGAGCTCGAGACGGTCGGCAATCATTCAGTACTTC. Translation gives CASSLSSRRSAIIQYF.

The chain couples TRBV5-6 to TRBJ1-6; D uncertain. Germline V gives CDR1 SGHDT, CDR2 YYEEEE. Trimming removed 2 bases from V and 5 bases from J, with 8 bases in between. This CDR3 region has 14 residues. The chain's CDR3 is CASSFLTDNSPLHF. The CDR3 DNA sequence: TGTGCCAGCAGCTTTTTAACCGATAATTCACCCCTCCACTTT. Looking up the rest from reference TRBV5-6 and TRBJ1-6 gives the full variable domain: DAGVTQSPTHLIKTRGQQVTLRCSPKSGHDTVSWYQQALGQGPQFIFQYYEEEERQRGNFPDRFSGHQFPNYSSELNVNALLLGDSALYLCASSFLTDNSPLHFGNGTRLTVT.

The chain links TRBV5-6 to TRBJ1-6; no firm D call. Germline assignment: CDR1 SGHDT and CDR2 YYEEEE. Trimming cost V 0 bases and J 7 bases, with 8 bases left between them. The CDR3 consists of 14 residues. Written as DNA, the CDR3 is TGTGCCAGCAGCTTGGGCGAAGGGAATTCACCCCTCCACTTT. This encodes CASSLGEGNSPLHF.

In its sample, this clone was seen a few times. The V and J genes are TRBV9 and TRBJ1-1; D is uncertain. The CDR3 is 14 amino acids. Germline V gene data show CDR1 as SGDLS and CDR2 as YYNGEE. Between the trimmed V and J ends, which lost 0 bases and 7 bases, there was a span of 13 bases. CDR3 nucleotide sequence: TGTGCCAGCAGCGTAGGTCCCTCGGAACTTGAAGCTTTCTTT. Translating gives CASSVGPSELEAFF.